A selection of T cell receptor beta chains follows, all from one sample in a study of blood T cell repertoires in COVID-19. Data came from immunoSEQ multiplex PCR; TCRdb stores just in-frame clones and leaves some out. The sample consists of some 200,000 clones, about 85% of them appearing once. What was sequenced was peripheral blood. Every receptor here comes from a woman of 80 years or more with COVID-19, enrolled during active disease. Each CDR3 is given with its conserved first and last residue. Fields, in order: clone size, D gene, V gene, J gene, CDR3 protein, CDR3 DNA. The D gene is left open where the match is weak. Some rows mark clone size as missing; the rest say once, few, many or name a class of expanded clone.

clone_size: -
d_call: -
v_call: TRBV19
j_call: TRBJ1-2
cdr3_aa: CASSGQDGGYGYTF
cdr3_nt: TGTGCCAGTAGTGGCCAGGATGGGGGGTATGGCTACACCTTC

clone_size: once
d_call: TRBD1
v_call: TRBV19
j_call: TRBJ1-4
cdr3_aa: CASSAPDRVVGKLFF
cdr3_nt: TGTGCCAGTAGTGCCCCGGACAGGGTGGTTGGAAAACTGTTTTTT

clone_size: -
d_call: -
v_call: TRBV12-3/TRBV12-4
j_call: TRBJ1-6
cdr3_aa: CASSLAQISPLHF
cdr3_nt: TGTGCCAGCAGTTTAGCGCAGATCTCACCCCTCCACTTT

clone_size: -
d_call: -
v_call: TRBV6-6
j_call: TRBJ2-1
cdr3_aa: CASSYQAGANEQFF
cdr3_nt: TGTGCCAGCAGTTACCAGGCAGGGGCCAATGAGCAGTTCTTC

clone_size: -
d_call: TRBD2
v_call: TRBV7-8
j_call: TRBJ2-1
cdr3_aa: CASSLVGSGGAYEQFF
cdr3_nt: TGTGCCAGCAGCTTAGTAGGTAGCGGGGGGGCGTATGAGCAGTTCTTC

clone_size: -
d_call: -
v_call: TRBV29-1
j_call: TRBJ2-3
cdr3_aa: CSGRGFSFTDTQYF
cdr3_nt: TGCAGCGGGAGGGGTTTCTCGTTCACAGATACGCAGTATTTT

clone_size: -
d_call: -
v_call: TRBV19
j_call: TRBJ1-4
cdr3_aa: CANSTPGVTNEKLFF
cdr3_nt: TGTGCCAATAGTACCCCAGGCGTAACTAATGAAAAACTGTTTTTT

clone_size: -
d_call: TRBD1
v_call: TRBV2
j_call: TRBJ1-2
cdr3_aa: CASSKDRGSDGYTF
cdr3_nt: TGTGCCAGCAGTAAGGACAGGGGGAGCGATGGCTACACCTTC

clone_size: -
d_call: -
v_call: TRBV7-3
j_call: TRBJ2-5
cdr3_aa: CAHLRGIQETQYF
cdr3_nt: TGTGCCCACCTTCGGGGGATCCAAGAGACCCAGTACTTC

clone_size: -
d_call: -
v_call: TRBV24-1
j_call: TRBJ2-1
cdr3_aa: CATSDSGTPISFF
cdr3_nt: TGTGCCACCAGTGATTCGGGGACACCCATATCCTTCTTC

clone_size: -
d_call: TRBD2
v_call: TRBV7-8
j_call: TRBJ2-3
cdr3_aa: CASSLSGGARDTQYF
cdr3_nt: TGTGCCAGCAGCTTATCGGGGGGGGCCCGAGATACGCAGTATTTT

clone_size: -
d_call: -
v_call: TRBV29-1
j_call: TRBJ2-3
cdr3_aa: CSVETPGAGGTQYF
cdr3_nt: TGCAGCGTTGAAACCCCCGGCGCCGGAGGTACGCAGTATTTT

clone_size: -
d_call: -
v_call: TRBV5-4
j_call: TRBJ1-1
cdr3_aa: CASSLGQPNTEAFF
cdr3_nt: TGTGCCAGCAGCTTGGGACAGCCGAACACTGAAGCTTTCTTT

clone_size: -
d_call: TRBD1
v_call: TRBV6-2/TRBV6-3
j_call: TRBJ1-3
cdr3_aa: CASSLTGSSGNTIYF
cdr3_nt: TGTGCCAGCAGCCTGACAGGGAGCTCTGGAAACACCATATATTTT

clone_size: -
d_call: TRBD1
v_call: TRBV29-1
j_call: TRBJ1-4
cdr3_aa: CSGGTGTEKLFF
cdr3_nt: TGCAGCGGAGGGACAGGGACTGAAAAACTGTTTTTT

clone_size: once
d_call: -
v_call: TRBV5-1
j_call: TRBJ2-1
cdr3_aa: CASSFEGGRNEQFF
cdr3_nt: TGCGCCAGCAGCTTCGAGGGGGGGCGAAATGAGCAGTTCTTC

clone_size: -
d_call: -
v_call: TRBV28
j_call: TRBJ1-5
cdr3_aa: CASLGGNSNQPQHF
cdr3_nt: TGTGCCAGCCTGGGAGGAAATAGCAATCAGCCCCAGCATTTT

clone_size: -
d_call: -
v_call: TRBV7-2
j_call: TRBJ1-5
cdr3_aa: CASRARGGDQPQHF
cdr3_nt: TGTGCCAGCAGAGCGCGGGGGGGGGATCAGCCCCAGCATTTT

clone_size: -
d_call: -
v_call: TRBV2
j_call: TRBJ2-5
cdr3_aa: CASSVKADGTQYF
cdr3_nt: TGTGCCAGCAGTGTTAAGGCGGATGGGACCCAGTACTTC

clone_size: -
d_call: -
v_call: TRBV3-1/TRBV3-2
j_call: TRBJ2-1
cdr3_aa: CASSQGTGRGNEQFF
cdr3_nt: TGTGCCAGCAGCCAAGGTACAGGTAGGGGGAATGAGCAGTTCTTC